This T cell receptor (beta chain) appears in the sequencing data of a study of CD8 T cells in Susac syndrome. Random-hexamer reverse transcription was applied to 0.5 to 1 ug RNA. TCRdb re-derived calls from the immunoSEQ multiplex PCR reads in MiXCR, one entry per CDR3 protein. The sample has approximately 57,000 distinct CDR3 sequences, roughly 94% seen once; the top ten hold roughly 0.8%. Germline V CDR1 and CDR2: SGHTA, FQGTGA. The CDR3 spans 13 residues. Trimming left V 3 bases short and J 7 bases short, with 10 bases between. The sequenced sample consisted of CD8+ T cells from PBMCs. The source is a human donor with Susac syndrome. The chain combines TRBV7-3 with TRBJ1-5; the D is unclear. The CDR3 nucleotides read TGTGCCAGCAGCTTGCAGGAGGGACAGCCCCAGCATTTT. Translation gives CASSLQEGQPQHF.